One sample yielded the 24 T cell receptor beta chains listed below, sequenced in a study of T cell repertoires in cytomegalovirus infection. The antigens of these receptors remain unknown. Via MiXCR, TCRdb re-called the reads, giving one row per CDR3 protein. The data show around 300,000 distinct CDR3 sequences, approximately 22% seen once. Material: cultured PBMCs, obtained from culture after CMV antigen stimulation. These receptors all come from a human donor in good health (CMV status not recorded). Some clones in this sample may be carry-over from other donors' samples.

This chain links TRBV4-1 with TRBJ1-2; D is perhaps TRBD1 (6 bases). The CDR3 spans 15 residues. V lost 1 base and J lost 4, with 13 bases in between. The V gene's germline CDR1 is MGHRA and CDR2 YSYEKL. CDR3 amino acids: CASSQGSRGSYGYTF. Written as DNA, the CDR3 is TGCGCCAGCAGCCAAGGCAGCAGGGGAAGCTATGGCTACACCTTC.

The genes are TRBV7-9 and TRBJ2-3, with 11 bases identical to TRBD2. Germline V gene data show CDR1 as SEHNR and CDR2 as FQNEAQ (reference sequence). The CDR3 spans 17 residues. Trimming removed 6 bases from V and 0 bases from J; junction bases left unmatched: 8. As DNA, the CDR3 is TGTGCCAGCAGTCTTGGGACTAGCGGACAAAGCACAGATACGCAGTATTTT. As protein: CASSLGTSGQSTDTQYF.

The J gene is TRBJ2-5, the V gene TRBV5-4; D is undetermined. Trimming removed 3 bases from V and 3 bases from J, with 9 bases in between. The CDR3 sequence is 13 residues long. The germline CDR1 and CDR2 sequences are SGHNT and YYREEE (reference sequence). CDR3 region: CASSSTWEETQYF. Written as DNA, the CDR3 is TGTGCCAGCAGCTCGACGTGGGAAGAGACCCAGTACTTC.

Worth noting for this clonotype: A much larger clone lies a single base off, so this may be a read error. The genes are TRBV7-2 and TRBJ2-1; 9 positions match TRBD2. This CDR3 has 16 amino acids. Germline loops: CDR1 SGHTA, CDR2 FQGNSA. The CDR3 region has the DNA TGTGTCAGCAGCTCCATAGCGGGAGTACGGGTCAATGAGCAGTTCTTC. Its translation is CVSSSIAGVRVNEQFF. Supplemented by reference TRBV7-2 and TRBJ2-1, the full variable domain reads GAGVSQSPSNKVTEKGKDVELRCDPISGHTALYWYRQSLGQGLEFLIYFQGNSAPDKSGLPSDRFSAERTGGSVSTLTIQRTQQEDSAVYLCVSSSIAGVRVNEQFFGPGTRLTVL.

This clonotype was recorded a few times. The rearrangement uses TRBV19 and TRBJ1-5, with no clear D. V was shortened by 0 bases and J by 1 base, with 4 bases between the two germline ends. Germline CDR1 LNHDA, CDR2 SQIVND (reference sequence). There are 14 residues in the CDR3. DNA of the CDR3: TGTGCCAGTAGTATAGAACCGAGCAATCAGCCCCAGCATTTT. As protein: CASSIEPSNQPQHF.

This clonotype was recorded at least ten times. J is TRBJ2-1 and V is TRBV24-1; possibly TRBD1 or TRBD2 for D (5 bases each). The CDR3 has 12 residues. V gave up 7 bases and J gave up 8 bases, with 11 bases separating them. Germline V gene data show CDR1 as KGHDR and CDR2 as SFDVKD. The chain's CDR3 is CATRGPRDEQFF. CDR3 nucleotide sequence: TGTGCCACCAGGGGACCGAGGGATGAGCAGTTCTTC.

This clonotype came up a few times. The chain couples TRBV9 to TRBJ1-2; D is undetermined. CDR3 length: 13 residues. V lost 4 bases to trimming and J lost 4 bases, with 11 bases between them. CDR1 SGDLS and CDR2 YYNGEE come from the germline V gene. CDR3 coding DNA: TGTGCCAGCAGCCTCAGTGAGTCCTATGGCTACACCTTC. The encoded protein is CASSLSESYGYTF. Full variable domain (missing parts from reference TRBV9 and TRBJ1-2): DSGVTQTPKHLITATGQRVTLRCSPRSGDLSVYWYQQSLDQGLQFLIQYYNGEERAKGNILERFSAQQFPDLHSELNLSSLELGDSALYFCASSLSESYGYTFGSGTRLTVV.

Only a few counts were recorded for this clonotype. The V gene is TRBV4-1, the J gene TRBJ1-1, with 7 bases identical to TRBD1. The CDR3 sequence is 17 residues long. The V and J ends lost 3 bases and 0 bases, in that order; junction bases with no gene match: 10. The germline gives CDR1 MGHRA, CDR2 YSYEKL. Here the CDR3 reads CASSQEGGQLMNTEAFF. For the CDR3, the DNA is TGCGCCAGCAGCCAGGAGGGGGGACAGCTTATGAACACTGAAGCTTTCTTT.

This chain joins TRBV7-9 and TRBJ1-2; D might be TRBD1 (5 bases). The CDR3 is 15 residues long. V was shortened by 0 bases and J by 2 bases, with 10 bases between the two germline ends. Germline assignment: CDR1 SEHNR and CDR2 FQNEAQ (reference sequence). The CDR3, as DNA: TGTGCCAGCAGCTTAGCTCTCCGGGACAACTATGGCTACACCTTC. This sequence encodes CASSLALRDNYGYTF.

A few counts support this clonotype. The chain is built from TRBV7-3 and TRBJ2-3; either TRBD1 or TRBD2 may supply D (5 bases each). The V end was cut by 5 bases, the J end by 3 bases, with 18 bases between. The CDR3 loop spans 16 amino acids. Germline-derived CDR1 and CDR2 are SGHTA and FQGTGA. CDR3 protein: CASSNGDARITDTQYF. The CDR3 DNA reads TGTGCCAGCAGCAACGGGGACGCGAGAATTACAGATACGCAGTATTTT. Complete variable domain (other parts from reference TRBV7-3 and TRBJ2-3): GAGVSQTPSNKVTEKGKYVELRCDPISGHTALYWYRQSLGQGPEFLIYFQGTGAADDSGLPNDRFFAVRPEGSVSTLKIQRTERGDSAVYLCASSNGDARITDTQYFGPGTRLTVL.

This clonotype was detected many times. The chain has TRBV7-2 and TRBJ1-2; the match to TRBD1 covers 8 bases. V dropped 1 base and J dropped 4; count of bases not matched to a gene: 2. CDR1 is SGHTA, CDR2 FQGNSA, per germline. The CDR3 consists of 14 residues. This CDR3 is CASSLDTGGYGYTF. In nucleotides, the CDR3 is TGTGCCAGCAGCTTAGATACAGGGGGCTATGGCTACACCTTC.

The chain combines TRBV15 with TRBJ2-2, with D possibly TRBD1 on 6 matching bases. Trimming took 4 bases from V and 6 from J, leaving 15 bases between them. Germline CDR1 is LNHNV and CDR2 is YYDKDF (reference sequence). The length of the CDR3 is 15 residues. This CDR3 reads CATSNLIGGAGELFF. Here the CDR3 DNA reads TGTGCCACCAGCAACCTTATAGGGGGAGCCGGGGAGCTGTTTTTT. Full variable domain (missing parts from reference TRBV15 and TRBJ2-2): DAMVIQNPRYQVTQFGKPVTLSCSQTLNHNVMYWYQQKSSQAPKLLFHYYDKDFNNEADTPDNFQSRRPNTSFCFLDIRSPGLGDTAMYLCATSNLIGGAGELFFGEGSRLTVL.

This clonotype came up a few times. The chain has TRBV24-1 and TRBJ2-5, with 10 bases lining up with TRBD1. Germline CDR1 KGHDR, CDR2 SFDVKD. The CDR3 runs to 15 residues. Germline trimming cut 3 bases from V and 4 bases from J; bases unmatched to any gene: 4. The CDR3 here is CATSDPGTGAETQYF. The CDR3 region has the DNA TGTGCCACCAGTGATCCCGGGACAGGGGCAGAGACCCAGTACTTC.

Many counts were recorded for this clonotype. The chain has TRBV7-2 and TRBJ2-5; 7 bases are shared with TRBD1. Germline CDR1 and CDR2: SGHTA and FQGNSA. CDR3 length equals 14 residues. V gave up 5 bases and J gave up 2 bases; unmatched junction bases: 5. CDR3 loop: CASSPGQPQETQYF. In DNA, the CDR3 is TGTGCCAGCAGCCCGGGACAGCCTCAAGAGACCCAGTACTTC.

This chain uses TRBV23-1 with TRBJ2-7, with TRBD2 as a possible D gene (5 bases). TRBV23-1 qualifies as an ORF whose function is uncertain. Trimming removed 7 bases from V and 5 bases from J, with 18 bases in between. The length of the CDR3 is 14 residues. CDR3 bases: TGCGCCAGCACCGGAGGCCGGACTTACCACGAGCAGTACGTC. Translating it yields CASTGGRTYHEQYV.

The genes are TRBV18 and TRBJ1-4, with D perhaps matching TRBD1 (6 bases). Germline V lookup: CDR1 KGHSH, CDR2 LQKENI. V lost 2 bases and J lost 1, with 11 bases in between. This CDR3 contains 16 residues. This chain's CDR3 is CASSPETGLTNEKLFF. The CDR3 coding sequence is TGTGCCAGCTCACCAGAGACAGGTCTAACTAATGAAAAACTGTTTTTT.

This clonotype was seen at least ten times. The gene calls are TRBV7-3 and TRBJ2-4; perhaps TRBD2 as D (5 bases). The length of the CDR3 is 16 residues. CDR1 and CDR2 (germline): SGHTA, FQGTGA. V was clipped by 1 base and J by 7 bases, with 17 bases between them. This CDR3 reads CASSLMRVLPGNIQYF. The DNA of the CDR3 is TGTGCCAGCAGCTTAATGCGAGTTCTACCGGGGAACATTCAGTACTTC.

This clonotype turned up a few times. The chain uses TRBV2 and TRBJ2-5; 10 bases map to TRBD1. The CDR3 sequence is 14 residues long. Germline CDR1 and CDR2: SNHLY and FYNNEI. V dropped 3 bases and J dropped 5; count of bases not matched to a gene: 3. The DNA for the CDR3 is TGTGCCAGCAGTGAGGACAGGGGGGGCGAGACCCAGTACTTC. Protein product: CASSEDRGGETQYF.

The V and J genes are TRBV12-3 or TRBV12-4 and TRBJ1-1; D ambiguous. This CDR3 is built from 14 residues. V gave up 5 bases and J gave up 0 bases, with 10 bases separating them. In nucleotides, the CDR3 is TGTGCCAGCAGTCTACTCAGAGTGAACACTGAAGCTTTCTTT. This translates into CASSLLRVNTEAFF.

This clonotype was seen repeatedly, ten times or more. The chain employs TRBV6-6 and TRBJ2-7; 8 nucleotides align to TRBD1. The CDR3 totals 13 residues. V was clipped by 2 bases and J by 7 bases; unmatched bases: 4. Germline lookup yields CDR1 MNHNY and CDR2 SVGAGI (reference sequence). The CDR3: CASSYDRGWEQYV. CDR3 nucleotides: TGTGCCAGCAGTTACGACAGGGGCTGGGAGCAGTACGTC.

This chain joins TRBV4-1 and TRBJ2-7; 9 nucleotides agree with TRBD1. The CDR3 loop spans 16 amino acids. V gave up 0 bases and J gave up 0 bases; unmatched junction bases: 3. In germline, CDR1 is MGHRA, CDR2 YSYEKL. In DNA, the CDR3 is TGCGCCAGCAGCCAAGAAGGGACAGGGTCCTCCTACGAGCAGTACTTC. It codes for CASSQEGTGSSYEQYF.

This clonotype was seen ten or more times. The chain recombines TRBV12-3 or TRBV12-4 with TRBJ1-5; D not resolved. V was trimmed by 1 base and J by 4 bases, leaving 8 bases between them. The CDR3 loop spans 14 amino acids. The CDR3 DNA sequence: TGTGCCAGCAGTTTAGGGGGTTGGAATCAGCCCCAGCATTTT. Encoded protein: CASSLGGWNQPQHF.

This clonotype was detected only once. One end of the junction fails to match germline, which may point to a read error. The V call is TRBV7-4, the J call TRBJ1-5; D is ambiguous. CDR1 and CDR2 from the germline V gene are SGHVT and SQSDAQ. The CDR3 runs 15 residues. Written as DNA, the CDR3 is TGTGCCGGCAGCTCCTCAGGTATCAGCAATCAGCCCCAGCATTTT. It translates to CAGSSSGISNQPQHF.

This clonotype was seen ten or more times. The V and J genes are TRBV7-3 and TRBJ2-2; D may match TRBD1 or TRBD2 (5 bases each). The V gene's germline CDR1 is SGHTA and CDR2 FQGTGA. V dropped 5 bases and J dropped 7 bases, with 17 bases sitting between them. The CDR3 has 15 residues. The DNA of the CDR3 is TGTGCCAGCAGCGCCACGGGGCAGATGGGCGGGGAGCTGTTTTTT. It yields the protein CASSATGQMGGELFF.